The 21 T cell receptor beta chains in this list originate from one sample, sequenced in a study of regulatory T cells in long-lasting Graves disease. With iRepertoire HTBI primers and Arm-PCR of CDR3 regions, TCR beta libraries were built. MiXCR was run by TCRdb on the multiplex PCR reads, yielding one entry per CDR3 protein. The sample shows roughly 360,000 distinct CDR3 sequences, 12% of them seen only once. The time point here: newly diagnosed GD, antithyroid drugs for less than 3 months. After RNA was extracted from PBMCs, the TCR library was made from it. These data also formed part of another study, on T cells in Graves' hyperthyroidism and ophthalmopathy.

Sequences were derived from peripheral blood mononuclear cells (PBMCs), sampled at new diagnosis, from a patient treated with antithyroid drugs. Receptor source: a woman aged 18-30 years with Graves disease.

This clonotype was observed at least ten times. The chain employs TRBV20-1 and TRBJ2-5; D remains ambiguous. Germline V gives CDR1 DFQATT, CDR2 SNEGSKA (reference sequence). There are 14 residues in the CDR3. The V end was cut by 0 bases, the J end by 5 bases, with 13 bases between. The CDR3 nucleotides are TGCAGTGCTAGAGATCAAGGCGAGTGGGAGACCCAGTACTTC. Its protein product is CSARDQGEWETQYF.

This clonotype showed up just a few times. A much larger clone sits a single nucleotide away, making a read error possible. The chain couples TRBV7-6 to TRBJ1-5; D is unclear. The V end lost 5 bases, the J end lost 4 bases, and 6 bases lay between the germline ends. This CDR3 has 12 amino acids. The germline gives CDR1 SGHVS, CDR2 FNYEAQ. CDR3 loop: CASSRLNQPQHF. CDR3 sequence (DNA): TGTGCCAGCAGCCGCCTGAATCAGCCCCAGCATTTT. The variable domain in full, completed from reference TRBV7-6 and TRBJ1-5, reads GAGVSQSPRYKVTKRGQDVALRCDPISGHVSLYWYRQALGQGPEFLTYFNYEAQQDKSGLPNDRFSAERPEGSISTLTIQRTEQRDSAMYRCASSRLNQPQHFGDGTRLSIL.

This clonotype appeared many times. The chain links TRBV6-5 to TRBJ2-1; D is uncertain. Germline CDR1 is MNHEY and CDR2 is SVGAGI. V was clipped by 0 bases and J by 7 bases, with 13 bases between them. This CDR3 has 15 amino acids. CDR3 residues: CASSYSVAVRNEQFF. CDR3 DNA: TGTGCCAGCAGTTACTCGGTAGCCGTGCGGAATGAGCAGTTCTTC.

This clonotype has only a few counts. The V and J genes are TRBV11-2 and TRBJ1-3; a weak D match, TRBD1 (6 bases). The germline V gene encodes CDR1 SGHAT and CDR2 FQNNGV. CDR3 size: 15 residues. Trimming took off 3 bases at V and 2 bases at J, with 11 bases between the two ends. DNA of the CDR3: TGTGCCAGCAGCTTTGGACAGTTTACTGGAAACACCATATATTTT. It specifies CASSFGQFTGNTIYF.

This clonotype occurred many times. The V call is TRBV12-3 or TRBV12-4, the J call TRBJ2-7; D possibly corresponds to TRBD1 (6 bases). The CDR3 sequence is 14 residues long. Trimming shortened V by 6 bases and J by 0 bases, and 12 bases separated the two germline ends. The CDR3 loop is CASSPGESSYEQYF. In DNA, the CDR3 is TGTGCCAGCAGCCCAGGGGAAAGCTCCTACGAGCAGTACTTC.

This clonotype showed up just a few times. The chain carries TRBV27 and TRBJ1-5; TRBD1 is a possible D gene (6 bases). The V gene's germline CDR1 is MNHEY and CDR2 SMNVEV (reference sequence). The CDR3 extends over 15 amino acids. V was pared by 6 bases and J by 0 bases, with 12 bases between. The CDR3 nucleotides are TGTGCCAGCAGCAATACAGGGTATAGCAATCAGCCCCAGCATTTT. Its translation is CASSNTGYSNQPQHF.

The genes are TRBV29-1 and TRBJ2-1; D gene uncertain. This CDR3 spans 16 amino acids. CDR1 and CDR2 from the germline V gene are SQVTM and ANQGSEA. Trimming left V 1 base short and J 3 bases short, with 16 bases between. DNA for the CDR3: TGCAGCGTTGAAGGGGCTACTGGCCCTGACTACAATGAGCAGTTCTTC. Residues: CSVEGATGPDYNEQFF.

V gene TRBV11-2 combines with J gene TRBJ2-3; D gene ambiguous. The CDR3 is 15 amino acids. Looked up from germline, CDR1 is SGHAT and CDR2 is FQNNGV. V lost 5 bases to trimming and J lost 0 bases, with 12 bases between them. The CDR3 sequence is CASSPDVDSTDTQYF. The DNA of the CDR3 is TGTGCCAGCAGCCCCGATGTGGATAGCACAGATACGCAGTATTTT.

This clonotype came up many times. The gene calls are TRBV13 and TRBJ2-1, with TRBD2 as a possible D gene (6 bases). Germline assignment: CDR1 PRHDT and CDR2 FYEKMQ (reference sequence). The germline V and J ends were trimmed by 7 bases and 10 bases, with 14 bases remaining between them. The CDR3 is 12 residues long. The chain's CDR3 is CASNRGGGEQFF. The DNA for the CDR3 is TGTGCCAGCAACCGAGGTGGGGGGGAGCAGTTCTTC.

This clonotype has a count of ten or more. CDR3 sequence (DNA): TGTGCCAGCAGTCCATGGACCACTAGCGGGGGGAGGTACCAAGAGACCCAGTACTTC. This encodes CASSPWTTSGGRYQETQYF. This chain connects TRBV7-2 to TRBJ2-5, with 12 bases matching TRBD2. Per the germline V gene, CDR1 is SGHTA and CDR2 is FQGNSA. This CDR3 has 19 residues. Unmatched junction bases numbered 14, after V lost 6 bases and J lost 0 bases.

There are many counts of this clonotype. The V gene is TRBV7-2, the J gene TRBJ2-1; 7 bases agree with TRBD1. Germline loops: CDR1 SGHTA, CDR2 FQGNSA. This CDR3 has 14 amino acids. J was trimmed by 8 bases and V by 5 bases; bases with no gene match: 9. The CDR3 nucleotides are TGTGCCAGCAGCCGGGACAGCGGAGAGGATGAGCAGTTCTTC. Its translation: CASSRDSGEDEQFF.

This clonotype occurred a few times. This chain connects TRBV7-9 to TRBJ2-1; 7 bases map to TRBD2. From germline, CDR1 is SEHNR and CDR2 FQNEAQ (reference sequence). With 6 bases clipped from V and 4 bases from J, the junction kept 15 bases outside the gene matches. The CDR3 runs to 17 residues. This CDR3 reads CASSPLSGAGEYNEQFF. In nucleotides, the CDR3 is TGTGCCAGCAGTCCCCTTAGTGGCGCGGGGGAGTACAATGAGCAGTTCTTC.

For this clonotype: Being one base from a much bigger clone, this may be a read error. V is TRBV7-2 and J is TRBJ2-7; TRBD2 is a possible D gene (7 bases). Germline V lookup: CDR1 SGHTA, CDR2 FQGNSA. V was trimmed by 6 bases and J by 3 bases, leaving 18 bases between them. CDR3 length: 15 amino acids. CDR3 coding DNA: TGTGCCAGCAGTGCCGGGGGCGGGGGAGTCTACGAGCAGTACTTC. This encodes CASSAGGGGVYEQYF.

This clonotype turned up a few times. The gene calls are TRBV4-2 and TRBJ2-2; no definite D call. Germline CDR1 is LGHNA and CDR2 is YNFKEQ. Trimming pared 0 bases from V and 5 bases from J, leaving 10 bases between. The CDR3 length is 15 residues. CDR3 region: CASSQDRTGTGELFF. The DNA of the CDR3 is TGTGCCAGCAGCCAAGATAGGACCGGGACCGGGGAGCTGTTTTTT.

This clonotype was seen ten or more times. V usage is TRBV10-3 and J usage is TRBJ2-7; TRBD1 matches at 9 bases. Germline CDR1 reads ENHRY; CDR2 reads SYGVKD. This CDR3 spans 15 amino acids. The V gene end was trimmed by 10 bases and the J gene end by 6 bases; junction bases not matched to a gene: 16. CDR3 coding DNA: TGTGCCACCTCCTCAGGGCCCGGGACAGGGAGCGAGCAGTACGTC. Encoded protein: CATSSGPGTGSEQYV.

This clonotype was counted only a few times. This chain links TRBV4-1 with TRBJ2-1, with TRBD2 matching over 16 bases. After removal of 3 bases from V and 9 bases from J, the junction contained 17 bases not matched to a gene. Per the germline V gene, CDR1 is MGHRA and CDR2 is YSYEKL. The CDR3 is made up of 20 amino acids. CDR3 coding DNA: TGCGCCAGCAGCCACCAGGGACTAGCGGGAGGGCCTAGTAGCGGTGGTGAGCAGTTCTTC. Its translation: CASSHQGLAGGPSSGGEQFF.

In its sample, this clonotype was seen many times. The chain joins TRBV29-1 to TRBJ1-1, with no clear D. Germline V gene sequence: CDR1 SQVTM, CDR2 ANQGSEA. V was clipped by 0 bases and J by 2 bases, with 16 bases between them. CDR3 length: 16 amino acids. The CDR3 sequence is CSVEDFVETGNTEAFF. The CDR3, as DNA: TGCAGCGTTGAAGATTTTGTGGAAACGGGTAACACTGAAGCTTTCTTT.

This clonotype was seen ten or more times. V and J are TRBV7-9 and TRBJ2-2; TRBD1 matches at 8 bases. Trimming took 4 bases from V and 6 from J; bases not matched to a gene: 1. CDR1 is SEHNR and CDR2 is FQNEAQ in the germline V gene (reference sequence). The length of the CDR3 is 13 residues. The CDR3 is CASSSTGAGELFF. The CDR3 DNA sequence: TGTGCCAGCAGCTCGACAGGGGCCGGGGAGCTGTTTTTT.

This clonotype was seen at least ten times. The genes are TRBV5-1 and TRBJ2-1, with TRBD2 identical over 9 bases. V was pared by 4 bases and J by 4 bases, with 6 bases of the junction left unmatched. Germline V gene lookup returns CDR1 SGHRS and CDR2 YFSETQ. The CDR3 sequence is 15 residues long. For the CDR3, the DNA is TGCGCCAGCAGCACTGGACTAGCGATATACAATGAGCAGTTCTTC. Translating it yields CASSTGLAIYNEQFF. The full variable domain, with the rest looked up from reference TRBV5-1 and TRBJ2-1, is KAGVTQTPRYLIKTRGQQVTLSCSPISGHRSVSWYQQTPGQGLQFLFEYFSETQRNKGNFPGRFSGRQFSNSRSEMNVSTLELGDSALYLCASSTGLAIYNEQFFGPGTRLTVL.

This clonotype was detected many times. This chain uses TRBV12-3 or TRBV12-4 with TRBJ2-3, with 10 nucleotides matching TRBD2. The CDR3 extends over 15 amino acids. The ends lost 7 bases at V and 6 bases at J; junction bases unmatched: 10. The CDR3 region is CASTERGGPSDTQYF. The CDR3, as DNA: TGTGCCAGCACCGAGCGGGGGGGCCCGTCGGATACGCAGTATTTT.

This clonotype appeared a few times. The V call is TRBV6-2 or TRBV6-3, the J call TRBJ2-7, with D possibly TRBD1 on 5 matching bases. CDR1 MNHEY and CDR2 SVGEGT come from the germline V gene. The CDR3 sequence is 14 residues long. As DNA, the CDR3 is TGTGCCAGCAGCCAGCGTCGACAGAGAATATTCCTCTTGGTC. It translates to CASSQRRQRIFLLV.